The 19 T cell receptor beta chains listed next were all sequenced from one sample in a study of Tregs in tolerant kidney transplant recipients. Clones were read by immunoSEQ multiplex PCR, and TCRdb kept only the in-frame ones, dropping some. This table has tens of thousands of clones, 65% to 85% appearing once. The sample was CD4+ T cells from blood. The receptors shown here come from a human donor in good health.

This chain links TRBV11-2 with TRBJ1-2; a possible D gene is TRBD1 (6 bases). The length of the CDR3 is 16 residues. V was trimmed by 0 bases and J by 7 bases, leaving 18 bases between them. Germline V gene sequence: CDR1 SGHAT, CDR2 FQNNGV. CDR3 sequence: CASSLEAYGLQGGYTF. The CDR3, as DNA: TGTGCCAGCAGCTTAGAGGCCTATGGGTTACAGGGTGGCTACACCTTC.

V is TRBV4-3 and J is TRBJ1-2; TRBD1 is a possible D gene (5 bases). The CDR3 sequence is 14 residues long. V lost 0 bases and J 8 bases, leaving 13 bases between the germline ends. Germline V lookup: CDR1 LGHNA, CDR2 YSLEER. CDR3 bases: TGCGCCAGCAGCCAAGAAGCAGGGAGGCGCGGCTACACCTTC. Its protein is CASSQEAGRRGYTF.

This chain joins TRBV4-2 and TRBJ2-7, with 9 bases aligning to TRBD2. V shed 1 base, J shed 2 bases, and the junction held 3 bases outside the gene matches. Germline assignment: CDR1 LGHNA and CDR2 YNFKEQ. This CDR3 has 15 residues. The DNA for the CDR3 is TGTGCCAGCAGCCAAGTTGCGGGGGGGGCCTACGAGCAGTACTTC. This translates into CASSQVAGGAYEQYF.

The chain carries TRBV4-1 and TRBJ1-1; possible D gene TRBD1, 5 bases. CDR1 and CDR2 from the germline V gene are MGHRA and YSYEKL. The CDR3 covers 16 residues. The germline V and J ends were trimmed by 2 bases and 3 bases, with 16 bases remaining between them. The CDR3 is CASSQRGGRRYTEAFF. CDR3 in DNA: TGCGCCAGCAGCCAACGTGGGGGGAGACGGTACACTGAAGCTTTCTTT.

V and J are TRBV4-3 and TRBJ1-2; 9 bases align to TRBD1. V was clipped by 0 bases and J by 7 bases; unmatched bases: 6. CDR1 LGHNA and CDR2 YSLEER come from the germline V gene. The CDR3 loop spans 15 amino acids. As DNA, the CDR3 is TGCGCCAGCAGCCAAGAGGGGACAGGGTTTGGTGGCTACACCTTC. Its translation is CASSQEGTGFGGYTF.

The chain's CDR3 is CASSVGRTSASTDTQYF. CDR3 DNA: TGTGCCAGCAGCGTAGGTAGGACTAGCGCCAGCACAGATACGCAGTATTTT. V and J are TRBV9 and TRBJ2-3; 9 positions agree with TRBD2. The ends lost 0 bases at V and 0 bases at J; junction bases unmatched: 5. Germline V CDR1 and CDR2: SGDLS, YYNGEE. The CDR3 has 17 amino acids.

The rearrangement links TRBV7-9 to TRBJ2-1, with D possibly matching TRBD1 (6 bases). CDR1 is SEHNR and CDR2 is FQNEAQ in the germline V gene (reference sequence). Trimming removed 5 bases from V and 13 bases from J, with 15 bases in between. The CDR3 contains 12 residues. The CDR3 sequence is CASSLRGGTQFF. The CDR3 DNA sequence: TGTGCCAGCAGCCTACGAGGGGGAACACAGTTCTTC.

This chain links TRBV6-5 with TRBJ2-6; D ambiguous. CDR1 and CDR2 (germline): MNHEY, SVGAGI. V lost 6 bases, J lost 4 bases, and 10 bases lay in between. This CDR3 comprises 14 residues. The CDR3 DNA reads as TGTGCCAGCAGCCGGCGGAACGGGGCCAACGTCCTGACTTTC. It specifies CASSRRNGANVLTF.

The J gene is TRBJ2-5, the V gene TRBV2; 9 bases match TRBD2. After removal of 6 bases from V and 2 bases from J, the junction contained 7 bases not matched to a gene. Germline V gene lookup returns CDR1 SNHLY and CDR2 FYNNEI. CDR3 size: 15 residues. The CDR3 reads CASSQAGGKQETQYF. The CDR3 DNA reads TGTGCCAGCAGCCAAGCGGGGGGTAAACAAGAGACCCAGTACTTC.

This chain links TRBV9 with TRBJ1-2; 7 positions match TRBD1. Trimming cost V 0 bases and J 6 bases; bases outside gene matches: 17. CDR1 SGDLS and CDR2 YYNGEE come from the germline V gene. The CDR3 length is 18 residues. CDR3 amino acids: CASSVGHRTGRLLNGYTF. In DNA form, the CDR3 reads TGTGCCAGCAGCGTAGGACACAGGACAGGCAGGTTGTTGAATGGCTACACCTTC.

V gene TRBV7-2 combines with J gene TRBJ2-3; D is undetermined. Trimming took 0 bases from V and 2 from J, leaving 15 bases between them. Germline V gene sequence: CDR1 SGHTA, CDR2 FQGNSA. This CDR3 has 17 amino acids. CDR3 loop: CASSLAPPSSYTDTQYF. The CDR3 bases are TGTGCCAGCAGCTTAGCACCCCCATCTAGTTACACAGATACGCAGTATTTT.

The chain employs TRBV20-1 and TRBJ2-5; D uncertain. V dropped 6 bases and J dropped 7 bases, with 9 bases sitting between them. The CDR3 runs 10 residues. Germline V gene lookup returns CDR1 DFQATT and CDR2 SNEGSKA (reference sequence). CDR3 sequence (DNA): TGCAGTGCAGGGATAGGGACCCAGTACTTC. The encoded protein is CSAGIGTQYF.

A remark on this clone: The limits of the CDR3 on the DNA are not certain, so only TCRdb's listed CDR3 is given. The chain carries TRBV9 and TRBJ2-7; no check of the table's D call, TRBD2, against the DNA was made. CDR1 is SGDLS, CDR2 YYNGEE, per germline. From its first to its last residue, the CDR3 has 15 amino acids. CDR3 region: CASSVGRGSREDRYF.

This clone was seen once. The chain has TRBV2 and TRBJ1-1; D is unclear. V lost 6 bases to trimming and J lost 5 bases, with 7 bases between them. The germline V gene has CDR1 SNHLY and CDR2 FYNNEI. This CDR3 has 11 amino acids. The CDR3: CASRETTEAFF. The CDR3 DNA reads TGTGCCAGCAGAGAAACTACTGAAGCTTTCTTT.

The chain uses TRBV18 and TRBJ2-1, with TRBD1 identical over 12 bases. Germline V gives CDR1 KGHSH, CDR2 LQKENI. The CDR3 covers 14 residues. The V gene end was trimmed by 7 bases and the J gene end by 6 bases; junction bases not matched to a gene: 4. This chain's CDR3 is CASFRDRGLNEQFF. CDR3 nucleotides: TGTGCCAGCTTCCGGGACAGGGGGCTCAATGAGCAGTTCTTC.

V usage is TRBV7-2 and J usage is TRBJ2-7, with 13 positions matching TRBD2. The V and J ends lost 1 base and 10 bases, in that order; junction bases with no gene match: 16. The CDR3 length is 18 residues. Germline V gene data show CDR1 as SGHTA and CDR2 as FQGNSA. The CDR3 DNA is TGTGCCAGCAGCTTAGACGTAGGAGGCGGGACTAGCGGGGCCCCTCAGTACTTC. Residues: CASSLDVGGGTSGAPQYF.

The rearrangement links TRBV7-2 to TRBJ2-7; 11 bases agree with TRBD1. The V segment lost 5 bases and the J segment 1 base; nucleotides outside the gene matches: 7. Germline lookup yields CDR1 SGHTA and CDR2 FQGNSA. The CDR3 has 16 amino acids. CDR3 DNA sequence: TGTGCCAGCAGCCGACATGGGACAGGGGGGTCCTACGAGCAGTACTTC. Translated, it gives CASSRHGTGGSYEQYF.

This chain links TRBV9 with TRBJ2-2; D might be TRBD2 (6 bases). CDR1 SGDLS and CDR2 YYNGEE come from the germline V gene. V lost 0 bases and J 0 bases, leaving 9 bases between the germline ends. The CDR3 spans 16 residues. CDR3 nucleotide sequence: TGTGCCAGCAGCGTAGGGCCTAGCGCGAACACCGGGGAGCTGTTTTTT. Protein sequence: CASSVGPSANTGELFF.

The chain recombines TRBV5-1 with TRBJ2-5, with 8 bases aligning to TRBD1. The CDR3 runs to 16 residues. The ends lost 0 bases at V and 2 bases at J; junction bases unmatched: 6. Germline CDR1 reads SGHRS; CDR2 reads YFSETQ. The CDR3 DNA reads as TGCGCCAGCAGCTTGGGGGGGACAGGCGGACAAGAGACCCAGTACTTC. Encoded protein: CASSLGGTGGQETQYF.